This TCR beta chain was recovered during a study of T-cell reconstitution after alpha-beta-depleted transplantation in children. The study, taken as a whole, reports: At the one-year point after transplant, T-cell counts and TCRbeta diversity were found to come mostly from T cells that had been newly produced.

Researchers prepared the TCRbeta library using unique molecular identifiers, the study reports. TCRdb independently ran MiXCR on the PCR reads; one entry per CDR3 protein. The data show tens of thousands of distinct CDR3 sequences, roughly 4.9% seen once. This clonotype showed up many times. As yet, its antigen is unknown. V was pared by 5 bases and J by 0 bases, with 23 bases between. The CDR3 is made up of 19 amino acids. The starting material was PBMCs, mostly from graft donor cells, obtained 180 days after TCRalphabeta/CD19-depleted stem cell transplant. The chain combines TRBV12-3 or TRBV12-4 with TRBJ2-1; perhaps TRBD1 as D (6 bases). The TCR sequence derives from a boy under three years old who had a stem cell transplant for acute myeloid leukemia, so the T cells may come from the graft donor. The CDR3 sequence is CASSKDRLLYDFSYNEQFF. In DNA form, the CDR3 reads TGTGCCAGCAGTAAGGACAGACTACTTTACGACTTCTCCTACAATGAGCAGTTCTTC.